Listed below are T cell receptor beta chains from one sample, sequenced in a study of CD8 T cells in Susac syndrome. TCRdb reprocessed the immunoSEQ multiplex PCR reads with MiXCR, giving one entry per CDR3 protein. There are about 84,000 distinct CDR3 sequences in the sample; just under 95% occur only once, and around 0.31% lies in the top ten. The sample consisted of CD8+ T cells from PBMCs. The receptors stem from a human donor in good health. The CDR3 runs from the conserved cysteine through the conserved F or W. Each record gives: clone size, V gene, CDR3 length, D gene, J gene, CDR3 protein, CDR3 DNA. D genes are given only for firm matches. Clone size appears in some rows only: once, few, many, or a class for an expanded clone.

abundance: .
v_gene: TRBV12-3/TRBV12-4
len: 11
d_gene: .
j_gene: TRBJ2-7
CDR3aa: CASSLEGEQYF
CDR3nt: TGTGCCAGCAGTTTGGAGGGGGAGCAGTACTTC

abundance: .
v_gene: TRBV5-1
len: 13
d_gene: .
j_gene: TRBJ2-7
CDR3aa: CASSSQGTYEQYF
CDR3nt: TGCGCCAGCAGCTCCCAGGGAACCTACGAGCAGTACTTC

abundance: .
v_gene: TRBV12-3/TRBV12-4
len: 20
d_gene: TRBD1
j_gene: TRBJ2-3
CDR3aa: CASSLIFGTGPTLGTDTQYF
CDR3nt: TGTGCCAGCAGTTTGATTTTTGGGACAGGGCCCACCCTGGGGACAGATACGCAGTATTTT

abundance: .
v_gene: TRBV18
len: 14
d_gene: TRBD1
j_gene: TRBJ2-7
CDR3aa: CASSARTGGYEQYF
CDR3nt: TGTGCCAGCTCCGCTAGGACAGGGGGCTACGAGCAGTACTTC

abundance: once
v_gene: TRBV7-3
len: 14
d_gene: .
j_gene: TRBJ2-6
CDR3aa: CASSWDPGANVLTF
CDR3nt: TGTGCCAGCAGCTGGGATCCTGGGGCCAACGTCCTGACTTTC

abundance: .
v_gene: TRBV9
len: 14
d_gene: .
j_gene: TRBJ1-6
CDR3aa: CASSGGTYNSPLHF
CDR3nt: TGTGCCAGCAGCGGGGGAACCTATAATTCACCCCTCCACTTT

abundance: .
v_gene: TRBV5-1
len: 16
d_gene: TRBD2
j_gene: TRBJ2-5
CDR3aa: CASSFLGTSDQETQYF
CDR3nt: TGCGCCAGCAGCTTTCTCGGGACTAGCGACCAAGAGACCCAGTACTTC

abundance: once
v_gene: TRBV3-1
len: 16
d_gene: TRBD1
j_gene: TRBJ2-3
CDR3aa: CASSPDRGRSTDTQYF
CDR3nt: TGTGCCAGCAGCCCTGACAGGGGCCGTAGCACAGATACGCAGTATTTT

abundance: .
v_gene: TRBV19
len: 16
d_gene: TRBD2
j_gene: TRBJ2-7
CDR3aa: CASSIVSLADIYEQYF
CDR3nt: TGTGCCAGTAGTATAGTCTCACTAGCGGATATCTACGAGCAGTACTTC

abundance: .
v_gene: TRBV27
len: 14
d_gene: .
j_gene: TRBJ1-1
CDR3aa: CASSLWLGNTEAFF
CDR3nt: TGTGCCAGCAGTTTATGGTTAGGGAACACTGAAGCTTTCTTT

abundance: .
v_gene: TRBV7-9
len: 11
d_gene: .
j_gene: TRBJ1-2
CDR3aa: CASAGRDGYTF
CDR3nt: TGTGCCAGCGCGGGGCGCGATGGCTACACCTTC

abundance: .
v_gene: TRBV2
len: 16
d_gene: .
j_gene: TRBJ2-3
CDR3aa: CASSDPRGPSTDTQYF
CDR3nt: TGTGCCAGCAGCGATCCCCGGGGGCCTAGCACAGATACGCAGTATTTT

abundance: .
v_gene: TRBV7-9
len: 15
d_gene: TRBD1
j_gene: TRBJ2-7
CDR3aa: CASSLRQGLTYEQYF
CDR3nt: TGTGCCAGCAGCCTCCGACAGGGGCTGACCTACGAGCAGTACTTC

abundance: .
v_gene: TRBV12-3/TRBV12-4
len: 14
d_gene: .
j_gene: TRBJ1-2
CDR3aa: CASSLSGGGYGYTF
CDR3nt: TGTGCCAGCAGTTTATCCGGGGGCGGCTATGGCTACACCTTC

abundance: few
v_gene: TRBV7-3
len: 15
d_gene: TRBD2
j_gene: TRBJ2-5
CDR3aa: CASSSSGGARETQYF
CDR3nt: TGTGCCAGCAGCTCTAGCGGGGGGGCCCGGGAGACCCAGTACTTC

abundance: .
v_gene: TRBV2
len: 15
d_gene: TRBD1
j_gene: TRBJ1-1
CDR3aa: CASSEGQGTFTEAFF
CDR3nt: TGTGCCAGCAGTGAGGGACAGGGTACATTCACTGAAGCTTTCTTT

abundance: .
v_gene: TRBV27
len: 14
d_gene: .
j_gene: TRBJ1-2
CDR3aa: CASSFGGANYGYTF
CDR3nt: TGTGCCAGCAGTTTTGGGGGGGCTAACTATGGCTACACCTTC

abundance: .
v_gene: TRBV27
len: 14
d_gene: .
j_gene: TRBJ2-1
CDR3aa: CASSPLGGADEQFF
CDR3nt: TGTGCCAGCAGTCCTCTAGGGGGGGCAGATGAGCAGTTCTTC

abundance: .
v_gene: TRBV4-2
len: 10
d_gene: .
j_gene: TRBJ1-4
CDR3aa: CASSNEKLFF
CDR3nt: TGTGCCAGCAGCAATGAAAAACTGTTTTTT

abundance: .
v_gene: TRBV20-1
len: 16
d_gene: .
j_gene: TRBJ2-7
CDR3aa: CSAYHARDTSSYEQYF
CDR3nt: TGCAGTGCGTACCACGCCCGGGACACGAGCTCCTACGAGCAGTACTTC

abundance: .
v_gene: TRBV11-1
len: 14
d_gene: .
j_gene: TRBJ2-5
CDR3aa: CASSLVPSQETQYF
CDR3nt: TGTGCCAGCAGCTTGGTCCCGTCCCAAGAGACCCAGTACTTC

abundance: .
v_gene: TRBV6-2/TRBV6-3
len: 13
d_gene: .
j_gene: TRBJ2-7
CDR3aa: CASSPDYSYEQYF
CDR3nt: TGTGCCAGCAGCCCCGACTATTCCTACGAGCAGTACTTC

abundance: .
v_gene: TRBV12-3/TRBV12-4
len: 14
d_gene: TRBD2
j_gene: TRBJ2-3
CDR3aa: CASKARGARDTQYF
CDR3nt: TGTGCCAGCAAAGCGCGGGGGGCAAGGGATACGCAGTATTTT

abundance: .
v_gene: TRBV4-1
len: 13
d_gene: .
j_gene: TRBJ2-1
CDR3aa: CASSQDNPGEQFF
CDR3nt: TGCGCCAGCAGCCAAGATAATCCGGGGGAGCAGTTCTTC

abundance: .
v_gene: TRBV29-1
len: 13
d_gene: TRBD1
j_gene: TRBJ1-2
CDR3aa: CSVSHRGRNGYTF
CDR3nt: TGCAGCGTCTCCCACAGGGGAAGGAATGGCTACACCTTC

abundance: .
v_gene: TRBV5-6
len: 15
d_gene: TRBD2
j_gene: TRBJ2-7
CDR3aa: CASSRGGFGLYEQYF
CDR3nt: TGTGCCAGCAGCCGCGGGGGGTTCGGGCTCTACGAGCAGTACTTC

abundance: .
v_gene: TRBV23-1
len: 13
d_gene: .
j_gene: TRBJ1-2
CDR3aa: CASSQSDNYGYTF
CDR3nt: TGCGCCAGCAGTCAGTCGGACAATTATGGCTACACCTTC

abundance: .
v_gene: TRBV19
len: 15
d_gene: TRBD2
j_gene: TRBJ2-5
CDR3aa: CASSGVAGPKETQYF
CDR3nt: TGTGCCAGTAGTGGGGTAGCGGGGCCCAAGGAGACCCAGTACTTC

abundance: .
v_gene: TRBV6-5
len: 14
d_gene: .
j_gene: TRBJ1-4
CDR3aa: CASSLVATNEKLFF
CDR3nt: TGTGCCAGCAGTTTGGTTGCAACTAATGAAAAACTGTTTTTT

abundance: .
v_gene: TRBV7-2
len: 15
d_gene: .
j_gene: TRBJ2-5
CDR3aa: CASSNPLGARETQYF
CDR3nt: TGTGCCAGCAGCAATCCCTTAGGGGCCAGGGAGACCCAGTACTTC

abundance: .
v_gene: TRBV20-1
len: 14
d_gene: .
j_gene: TRBJ1-1
CDR3aa: CSARDDKENTEAFF
CDR3nt: TGCAGTGCTAGAGATGACAAAGAGAACACTGAAGCTTTCTTT

abundance: .
v_gene: TRBV6-4
len: 14
d_gene: .
j_gene: TRBJ2-3
CDR3aa: CASSTGYLTDTQYF
CDR3nt: TGTGCCAGCAGCACAGGGTACCTCACAGATACGCAGTATTTT

abundance: .
v_gene: TRBV20-1
len: 15
d_gene: TRBD2
j_gene: TRBJ2-1
CDR3aa: CSAPPFSGGYNEQFF
CDR3nt: TGCAGTGCTCCCCCTTTTAGCGGGGGATACAATGAGCAGTTCTTC

abundance: .
v_gene: TRBV9
len: 12
d_gene: .
j_gene: TRBJ1-1
CDR3aa: CASSVADGEAFF
CDR3nt: TGTGCCAGCAGCGTAGCTGACGGTGAAGCTTTCTTT

abundance: .
v_gene: TRBV7-8
len: 15
d_gene: TRBD1
j_gene: TRBJ1-5
CDR3aa: CASSIGTGGNQPQHF
CDR3nt: TGTGCCAGCAGCATCGGGACAGGGGGCAATCAGCCCCAGCATTTT

abundance: .
v_gene: TRBV6-2/TRBV6-3
len: 13
d_gene: .
j_gene: TRBJ2-1
CDR3aa: CASSGVTPNEQFF
CDR3nt: TGTGCCAGCAGTGGGGTGACGCCCAATGAGCAGTTCTTC

abundance: .
v_gene: TRBV13
len: 16
d_gene: .
j_gene: TRBJ1-2
CDR3aa: CASSQGSEVANYGYTF
CDR3nt: TGTGCCAGCAGCCAGGGATCGGAGGTGGCTAACTATGGCTACACCTTC

abundance: few
v_gene: TRBV7-6
len: 13
d_gene: .
j_gene: TRBJ2-7
CDR3aa: CASSWGVNYEQYF
CDR3nt: TGTGCCAGCAGCTGGGGAGTCAACTACGAGCAGTACTTC

abundance: .
v_gene: TRBV4-1
len: 13
d_gene: .
j_gene: TRBJ2-1
CDR3aa: CASSPWENNEQFF
CDR3nt: TGCGCCAGCAGCCCTTGGGAGAACAATGAGCAGTTCTTC

abundance: .
v_gene: TRBV3-1
len: 15
d_gene: .
j_gene: TRBJ2-1
CDR3aa: CASSQADEQRGGQFF
CDR3nt: TGTGCCAGCAGCCAAGCGGATGAACAAAGGGGGGGGCAGTTCTTC

abundance: .
v_gene: TRBV29-1
len: 10
d_gene: .
j_gene: TRBJ1-1
CDR3aa: CSVAGPEAFF
CDR3nt: TGCAGCGTTGCTGGGCCTGAAGCTTTCTTT

abundance: once
v_gene: TRBV23-1
len: 18
d_gene: TRBD2
j_gene: TRBJ2-6
CDR3aa: CASSQGRGTRTGANVLTF
CDR3nt: TGCGCCAGCAGTCAAGGGAGGGGTACCCGGACTGGGGCCAACGTCCTGACTTTC

abundance: .
v_gene: TRBV30
len: 12
d_gene: .
j_gene: TRBJ1-5
CDR3aa: CAWSGGNQPQHF
CDR3nt: TGTGCCTGGAGTGGAGGCAATCAGCCCCAGCATTTT

abundance: .
v_gene: TRBV3-1
len: 15
d_gene: .
j_gene: TRBJ2-2
CDR3aa: CASSQDMGNTGELFF
CDR3nt: TGTGCCAGCAGCCAAGACATGGGTAACACCGGGGAGCTGTTTTTT